Sequencing of this T cell receptor beta chain was carried out in a study of control samples from healthy donors and cancer patients. Trimming removed 0 bases at V and 5 bases at J, with 15 bases between. Germline V gives CDR1 SGHRS, CDR2 YFSETQ. There are 16 residues in the CDR3. This clone was seen more than once but under ten times. Sequenced by immunoSEQ multiplex PCR; TCRdb stores in-frame clones only, minus some. The profile shows under 150,000 clones, 89% of them singletons. Sequenced material: blood. This clonotype originated in a man aged 30-40 years in good health. The V call is TRBV5-1, the J call TRBJ2-1, with D unresolved. This chain's CDR3 is CASSLAGPNPNNEQFF. In DNA, the CDR3 is TGCGCCAGCAGCTTGGCTGGCCCGAACCCCAACAATGAGCAGTTCTTC.